These T cell receptor beta chains were read from a single sample in a study of T cell repertoires in cytomegalovirus infection. MiXCR, applied by TCRdb to the reads, yields one record per CDR3 protein. Of hundreds of thousands of distinct CDR3 sequences in the sample, 35% were seen once. Sequenced input: PBMCs. The receptors were sampled from a human donor in good health (CMV status not recorded). Some clones in this sample may be carry-over from other donors' samples. CDR3s include the opening cysteine and the closing phenylalanine or tryptophan. A D gene is named only where the DNA matches it firmly. Size tells how often a clone was seen (once, few, many) or the class of an expanded clone, and some rows leave it out.

TRBJ2-2,few,TRBV7-7,-,CASSPWAAERTGELFF,TGTGCTAGCAGTCCCTGGGCAGCGGAGCGAACCGGGGAGCTGTTTTTT
TRBJ2-1,-,TRBV4-2,-,CASSEVGRSNRPNEQFF,TGTGCCAGCAGCGAAGTCGGGAGATCTAATCGACCGAATGAGCAGTTCTTC
TRBJ2-1,-,TRBV28,TRBD2,CASSTREGLAAFRGFF,TGTGCCAGCAGTACACGGGAGGGACTAGCGGCTTTCCGTGGGTTCTTC
TRBJ1-2,-,TRBV4-2,TRBD1,CASSQVGQGAYGYTF,TGTGCCAGCAGCCAAGTGGGGCAGGGGGCCTATGGCTACACCTTC
TRBJ2-7,-,TRBV11-2,TRBD1,CASSVTGARYEQYF,TGTGCCAGCAGCGTGACAGGGGCCCGCTACGAGCAGTACTTC
TRBJ1-1,-,TRBV2,-,CASSGQETVTEAFF,TGTGCCAGCAGTGGACAGGAAACAGTCACTGAAGCTTTCTTT
TRBJ1-6,-,TRBV6-5,-,CASRGGRERCSYNSPLHF,TGTGCCAGCAGGGGGGGCAGGGAACGCTGCTCCTATAATTCACCCCTCCACTTT
TRBJ1-6,-,TRBV7-2,-,CASSLGSRGRYLPF,TGTGCCAGCAGCTTAGGGAGCCGGGGTCGATACCTCCCCTTT
TRBJ1-6,once,TRBV6-2/TRBV6-3,-,CASTAGRDSPLHF,TGTGCCAGCACCGCTGGGAGGGATTCACCCCTCCACTTT
TRBJ1-5,-,TRBV6-1,-,CASSPQGGTSNQPQHF,TGTGCCAGCAGTCCCCAAGGGGGGACGAGCAATCAGCCCCAGCATTTT
TRBJ1-1,once,TRBV27,-,CASSPWDGGGTEAFF,TGTGCCAGCAGTCCGTGGGACGGGGGAGGCACTGAAGCTTTCTTT
TRBJ2-1,once,TRBV11-2,TRBD1,CASSLEGDRAEEQFF,TGTGCCAGCAGCTTAGAAGGGGACAGGGCAGAAGAGCAGTTCTTC
TRBJ1-5,many,TRBV7-4,-,CASSLDLGNQPQHF,TGTGCCAGCAGCTTAGACCTGGGCAATCAGCCCCAGCATTTT
TRBJ2-3,few,TRBV12-3/TRBV12-4,TRBD2,CASSLRVGRATDTQYF,TGTGCCAGCAGTTTAAGGGTCGGGAGGGCCACAGATACGCAGTATTTT
TRBJ2-3,-,TRBV12-3/TRBV12-4,-,CASSPIGPRTDTQYF,TGTGCCAGCAGCCCGATAGGGCCTCGCACAGATACGCAGTATTTT
TRBJ2-1,-,TRBV28,-,CASSLRFRHGQGNEQFF,TGTGCCAGCAGTTTAAGATTCCGGCACGGCCAAGGGAATGAGCAGTTCTTC
TRBJ2-7,-,TRBV28,TRBD2,CASTKNLAGSSYEQYF,TGTGCCAGCACCAAAAACCTAGCGGGGAGCTCCTACGAGCAGTACTTC
TRBJ2-7,-,TRBV20-1,TRBD1,CSAARGSVSYEQYF,TGCAGTGCCGCCAGGGGGAGTGTCTCCTACGAGCAGTACTTC
TRBJ2-3,few,TRBV28,-,CASSLPDGADTQYF,TGTGCCAGCAGTTTACCGGACGGGGCCGATACGCAGTATTTT
TRBJ2-7,once,TRBV15,-,CATSRDAHGYEQYF,TGTGCCACCAGCAGAGATGCGCATGGGTACGAGCAGTACTTC
TRBJ2-1,-,TRBV7-3,TRBD2,CASSSSQAGGRNEQFF,TGTGCCAGCAGTTCCTCCCAGGCGGGGGGGCGCAATGAGCAGTTCTTC
TRBJ2-2,many,TRBV7-2,-,CASSLVPRLGNTGELFF,TGTGCCAGCAGCTTAGTCCCCCGGCTGGGGAACACCGGGGAGCTGTTTTTT
TRBJ1-2,few,TRBV19,-,CASTRGDYGYTF,TGTGCCAGTACCCGGGGAGACTATGGCTACACCTTC
TRBJ2-1,-,TRBV14,-,CASSQDLKSEQFF,TGTGCCAGCAGCCAAGATCTGAAGAGTGAGCAGTTCTTC
TRBJ2-5,-,TRBV29-1,-,CSVERGREVGETQYF,TGCAGCGTTGAGCGTGGCAGAGAGGTGGGGGAGACCCAGTACTTC
TRBJ1-1,-,TRBV11-2,-,CASSLDLNAVAFF,TGTGCCAGCAGCTTAGACCTCAATGCTGTAGCTTTCTTT
TRBJ2-3,-,TRBV12-3/TRBV12-4,TRBD2,CASSPPRFGGREDTQYF,TGTGCCAGCAGTCCCCCTAGGTTCGGCGGGAGGGAGGATACGCAGTATTTT
TRBJ2-7,-,TRBV7-8,-,CASSLRRIGAYEQYF,TGTGCCAGCAGCTTACGAAGGATCGGGGCCTACGAGCAGTACTTC
TRBJ1-5,few,TRBV7-2,-,CASSFGQGHQPQHF,TGTGCCAGCAGCTTTGGCCAGGGCCATCAGCCCCAGCATTTT
TRBJ1-2,few,TRBV5-4,-,CASSTYVGGTNYGYTF,TGTGCCAGCAGCACGTACGTCGGGGGAACTAACTATGGCTACACCTTC
TRBJ2-1,-,TRBV24-1,-,CATSRTGRDNEQFF,TGTGCCACCAGTCGGACAGGGAGGGACAATGAGCAGTTCTTC
TRBJ1-5,-,TRBV6-6,-,CASSSGQPGQPQHF,TGTGCCAGCAGTAGCGGACAGCCCGGTCAGCCCCAGCATTTT
TRBJ2-1,-,TRBV11-3,TRBD1,CASSPKQGEYNEQFF,TGTGCCAGCAGCCCTAAACAGGGGGAGTACAATGAGCAGTTCTTC
TRBJ1-2,-,TRBV6-6,-,CASSYSEGSYGYAF,TGTGCCAGCAGTTACTCCGAGGGGTCATATGGCTACGCATTC
TRBJ1-4,-,TRBV5-1,-,CVSSGRGATNEKLFF,TGCGTCAGCAGCGGGAGGGGAGCAACTAATGAAAAACTGTTTTTT
TRBJ2-2,-,TRBV7-6,TRBD2,CASSFSGGMNTGELFF,TGTGCCAGCAGCTTCAGCGGGGGAATGAACACCGGGGAGCTGTTTTTT
TRBJ2-1,few,TRBV28,TRBD1,CASSLPDRGLRNEQFF,TGTGCCAGCAGCCTCCCGGACAGGGGGTTAAGAAATGAGCAGTTCTTC
TRBJ1-2,-,TRBV7-8,-,CASSLFVGNYGYTF,TGTGCCAGCAGCTTGTTTGTAGGGAACTATGGCTACACCTTC
TRBJ2-1,-,TRBV27,TRBD1,CASSQYRGLNEQFF,TGTGCCAGCAGCCAATACAGGGGGCTTAATGAGCAGTTCTTC
TRBJ1-3,-,TRBV7-9,-,CASSRDSFGASGNTIYF,TGTGCCAGCAGCCGCGACAGTTTTGGGGCCTCCGGAAACACCATATATTTT
TRBJ1-2,once,TRBV28,TRBD1,CASSTGTGWDYGYTF,TGTGCCAGCAGTACGGGGACAGGGTGGGACTATGGCTACACCTTC
TRBJ2-3,few,TRBV10-3,-,CAISSQQSDTQYF,TGTGCCATCAGTTCCCAACAGTCAGATACGCAGTATTTT
TRBJ2-7,-,TRBV7-8,-,CASSLEEGVYEQYF,TGTGCCAGCAGCTTAGAGGAGGGGGTTTACGAGCAGTACTTC
TRBJ1-4,few,TRBV5-5,TRBD1,CASSLDRGRIEKLFF,TGTGCCAGCAGCCTTGACAGGGGGCGCATTGAAAAACTGTTTTTT
TRBJ1-2,-,TRBV12-3/TRBV12-4,TRBD1,CASSQGDRWYYGYTF,TGTGCCAGCAGTCAAGGGGACAGGTGGTACTATGGCTACACCTTC
TRBJ1-3,-,TRBV6-5,TRBD1,CASSYYGQGAINTIYF,TGTGCCAGCAGTTACTACGGACAGGGGGCAATCAACACCATATATTTT
TRBJ2-1,-,TRBV7-2,-,CASSRRWRNEQLF,TGTGCCAGCAGTCGTAGGTGGCGCAATGAGCAGTTATTC
TRBJ1-2,-,TRBV20-1,-,CSARDAGGHGYTF,TGCAGTGCTAGAGATGCCGGGGGCCATGGCTACACCTTC
TRBJ1-5,few,TRBV7-8,-,CASSLVTGAHSNQPQHF,TGTGCCAGCAGCTTAGTAACTGGCGCCCATAGCAATCAGCCCCAGCATTTT
TRBJ2-2,many,TRBV7-8,TRBD1,CASSPPGTVHGELFF,TGTGCCAGCAGCCCGCCCGGGACAGTTCACGGGGAGCTGTTTTTT
TRBJ2-7,-,TRBV7-2,TRBD1,CTSSLDRERGQYF,TGTACCAGCAGCCTGGACAGGGAAAGAGGGCAGTACTTC
TRBJ1-4,-,TRBV27,-,CASSTVGRRVGEKLFF,TGTGCCAGCAGCACCGTCGGCCGGCGTGTAGGTGAAAAACTGTTTTTT
TRBJ2-4,few,TRBV4-2,-,CASSQAGVAKNIQYF,TGTGCCAGCAGCCAAGCCGGGGTGGCCAAAAACATTCAGTACTTC
TRBJ1-1,-,TRBV15,-,CATSKGPNTEAFF,TGTGCCACCAGCAAGGGACCGAACACTGAAGCTTTCTTT
TRBJ2-5,many,TRBV6-1,-,CASSYQRPPQTQYF,TGTGCCAGCAGTTATCAGAGACCCCCACAGACCCAGTACTTC
TRBJ1-1,-,TRBV7-2,-,CASSLGTSTIRGF,TGTGCCAGCAGCTTAGGTACCTCCACAATCAGGGGCTTC